This T cell receptor beta chain derives from a study of cytomegalovirus exposure and HLA in healthy donors. Regarding the study as a whole: The CMV antigen specificity of a few CMV-associated chains was confirmed through in vitro analysis.

Details on this clone: What it binds is not known.

Amplification used 60 Vbeta primers and 13 Jbeta primers. Profiling relied on immunoSEQ multiplex PCR, and the TCRdb table lists in-frame clones only, not all of them. The sample shows 200,000 to 250,000 clones, roughly 82% of them seen only once. This CDR3 region has 16 residues. Germline CDR1 is SGHNT and CDR2 is YENEEA. Trimming cost V 5 bases and J 2 bases; bases outside gene matches: 4. Specimen: PBMCs. This TCR derives from a woman aged 40 to 55 in good health and CMV-seropositive. The chain carries TRBV11-3 and TRBJ2-3; 13 nucleotides align to TRBD2. CDR3 DNA: TGTGCCAGCAGCCTAGGGACTAGCGGGAACACAGATACGCAGTATTTT. The encoded protein is CASSLGTSGNTDTQYF.